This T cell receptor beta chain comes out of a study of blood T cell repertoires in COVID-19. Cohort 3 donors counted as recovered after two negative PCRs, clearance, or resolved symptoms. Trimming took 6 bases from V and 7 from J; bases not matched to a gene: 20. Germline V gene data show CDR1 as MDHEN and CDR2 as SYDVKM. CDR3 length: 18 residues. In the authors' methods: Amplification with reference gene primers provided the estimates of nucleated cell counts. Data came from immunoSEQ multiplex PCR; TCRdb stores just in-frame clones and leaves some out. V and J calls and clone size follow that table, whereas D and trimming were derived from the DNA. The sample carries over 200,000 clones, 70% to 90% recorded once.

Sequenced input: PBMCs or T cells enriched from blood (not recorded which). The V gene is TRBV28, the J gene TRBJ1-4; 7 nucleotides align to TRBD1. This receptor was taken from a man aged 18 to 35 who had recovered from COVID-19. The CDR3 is CASRVGGNRDRGSEKLFF. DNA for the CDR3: TGTGCCAGCAGGGTAGGAGGGAACCGGGACAGAGGGAGTGAAAAACTGTTTTTT.